A selection of T cell receptor beta chains follows, all from one sample in a study of blood T cell repertoires in COVID-19. Libraries were prepared by immunoSEQ multiplex PCR; TCRdb keeps only in-frame clonotypes and omits some of them. The data hold almost 350,000 clones, with about 92% observed a single time. The sample taken for sequencing was peripheral blood. The receptors originated from a woman in her fifties or sixties with COVID-19, enrolled during active disease. CDR3s include the opening cysteine and the closing phenylalanine or tryptophan. Each record gives: CDR3 DNA, CDR3 protein, D gene, clone size, V gene, J gene. A D gene is named only where the DNA matches it firmly. A row's size may be missing; if present it is once, few, many or a size class.

DNA: TGTGCCAGCAGTTTATTGGGGGGGGCGGGAGGTCAATACAATGAGCAGTTCTTC
CDR3: CASSLLGGAGGQYNEQFF
D: TRBD2
size: -
V: TRBV28
J: TRBJ2-1

DNA: TGTGCCAGCAGCCCGACGCCAGCAGGGATTAGCACTGAAGCTTTCTTT
CDR3: CASSPTPAGISTEAFF
D: -
size: -
V: TRBV7-3
J: TRBJ1-1

DNA: TGTGCCAGCACCGACATCCCTGGACAATTCAATCAGCCCCAGCATTTT
CDR3: CASTDIPGQFNQPQHF
D: -
size: -
V: TRBV2
J: TRBJ1-5

DNA: TGTGCCAGCAGTGAAATAGGAGCCCTTTCAGGGGGTCCCCACTATGGCTACACCTTC
CDR3: CASSEIGALSGGPHYGYTF
D: TRBD1
size: -
V: TRBV6-1
J: TRBJ1-2

DNA: TGTGCCAGCCTAGGCCAGGGGTACACTGAAGCTTTCTTT
CDR3: CASLGQGYTEAFF
D: -
size: -
V: TRBV6-5
J: TRBJ1-1

DNA: TGTGCCAGCAGTCACGGAGGGGCGAGATTTGAAGCTTTCTTT
CDR3: CASSHGGARFEAFF
D: -
size: -
V: TRBV27
J: TRBJ1-1

DNA: TGTGCCAGTAGTCCAGGGGGCGCGTTGAACACTGAAGCTTTCTTT
CDR3: CASSPGGALNTEAFF
D: TRBD1
size: -
V: TRBV19
J: TRBJ1-1

DNA: TGTGCCAGCAGTTTTAGGGGGAACACTGAAGCTTTCTTT
CDR3: CASSFRGNTEAFF
D: -
size: -
V: TRBV28
J: TRBJ1-1

DNA: TGTGCCAGCAGCACTAAAAGGGGCACTGAAGCTTTCTTT
CDR3: CASSTKRGTEAFF
D: -
size: -
V: TRBV7-3
J: TRBJ1-1

DNA: TGCGCCAGCAGCTTGGGGGACAGATCTCTCGGGGAGCTGTTTTTT
CDR3: CASSLGDRSLGELFF
D: TRBD1
size: -
V: TRBV5-1
J: TRBJ2-2

DNA: TGTGCCAGCAAAGGACAGCCGGATCAGCCCCAGCATTTT
CDR3: CASKGQPDQPQHF
D: -
size: -
V: TRBV2
J: TRBJ1-5

DNA: TGTGCCAGCAGTGAATGGGACACCAATAATTCACCCCTCCACTTT
CDR3: CASSEWDTNNSPLHF
D: -
size: -
V: TRBV2
J: TRBJ1-6

DNA: TGTGCCAGTAGTATAGTCAGGGGAAACAATCAGCCCCAGCATTTT
CDR3: CASSIVRGNNQPQHF
D: -
size: once
V: TRBV19
J: TRBJ1-5

DNA: TGTGCCAGCAGTTTAGTGGAGGGGCAGCCCCAGCATTTT
CDR3: CASSLVEGQPQHF
D: -
size: -
V: TRBV12-3/TRBV12-4
J: TRBJ1-5

DNA: TGTGCCAGTAGTATAGGGCCGCTTTTGCATCAGCCCCAGCATTTT
CDR3: CASSIGPLLHQPQHF
D: -
size: -
V: TRBV19
J: TRBJ1-5

DNA: TGTGCCAGCAGGGGCCAGGGACAGGGGGCCGACGAGCAGTACTTC
CDR3: CASRGQGQGADEQYF
D: TRBD1
size: -
V: TRBV2
J: TRBJ2-7

DNA: TGTGCCAGCAGGGTACTGGGGGCCGGTAGTGGCTACACCTTC
CDR3: CASRVLGAGSGYTF
D: -
size: -
V: TRBV2
J: TRBJ1-2

DNA: TGTGCCAGCAGCTTAACAACAGGGGGCGGTTTTCTGAACACTGAAGCTTTCTTT
CDR3: CASSLTTGGGFLNTEAFF
D: TRBD1
size: -
V: TRBV11-2
J: TRBJ1-1

DNA: TGCGCCAGCAGGCGTCCCCCTGCCTACGAGCAGTACTTC
CDR3: CASRRPPAYEQYF
D: -
size: -
V: TRBV5-1
J: TRBJ2-7

DNA: TGCGCCAGCAGCCCGCGGGGCTCCTATAATTCACCCCTCCACTTT
CDR3: CASSPRGSYNSPLHF
D: -
size: -
V: TRBV5-1
J: TRBJ1-6

DNA: TGCAGTGCTAGTCTCAAGGGAGGTAGGAACACTGAAGCTTTCTTT
CDR3: CSASLKGGRNTEAFF
D: -
size: -
V: TRBV20-1
J: TRBJ1-1

DNA: TGTGCCAGCAGTTACCCCGAAGGGGGGGGCAATCAGCCCCAGCATTTT
CDR3: CASSYPEGGGNQPQHF
D: -
size: -
V: TRBV6-6
J: TRBJ1-5

DNA: TGTGCCAGCAGCGTTGGAGGGACGGGACAGCCCCAGCATTTT
CDR3: CASSVGGTGQPQHF
D: -
size: -
V: TRBV9
J: TRBJ1-5

DNA: TGCGCCAGCAGCTTGGCTACAGTGAACACTGAAGCTTTCTTT
CDR3: CASSLATVNTEAFF
D: -
size: -
V: TRBV5-1
J: TRBJ1-1

DNA: TGTGCCAGTACCTCCGGGGGATGGAGGGTCGATCAGCCCCAGCATTTT
CDR3: CASTSGGWRVDQPQHF
D: -
size: once
V: TRBV19
J: TRBJ1-5

DNA: TGTGCCAGCAGCTTAGCTGCGGGGTTGGGAGATACGCAGTATTTT
CDR3: CASSLAAGLGDTQYF
D: -
size: -
V: TRBV5-6
J: TRBJ2-3

DNA: TGTGCCAGCAGCTTAGTAGGCAGGGGGCTCATCAATGAGCAGTTCTTC
CDR3: CASSLVGRGLINEQFF
D: TRBD1
size: -
V: TRBV7-9
J: TRBJ2-1

DNA: TGTGCCAGCAGCCATCCCGGGACAGGGAGCGGCTACACCTTC
CDR3: CASSHPGTGSGYTF
D: TRBD1
size: -
V: TRBV3-1/TRBV3-2
J: TRBJ1-2

DNA: TGTGCCATCAGTGCAACTAGTAATGAAAAACTGTTTTTT
CDR3: CAISATSNEKLFF
D: -
size: -
V: TRBV10-3
J: TRBJ1-4

DNA: TGTGCCAGCAGTGACACATTGATTCTCAATGAGCAGTTCTTC
CDR3: CASSDTLILNEQFF
D: -
size: -
V: TRBV2
J: TRBJ2-1

DNA: TGTGCCAGCAGTCCCTCCGGACGCCGGGAGGGCTACACCTTC
CDR3: CASSPSGRREGYTF
D: -
size: -
V: TRBV6-2/TRBV6-3
J: TRBJ1-2

DNA: TGTGCCAGCACCCCGGGCAGGGGAAATTCACCCCTCCACTTT
CDR3: CASTPGRGNSPLHF
D: -
size: -
V: TRBV6-5
J: TRBJ1-6

DNA: TGTGCCAGCAGCCGTAGGGACACCGCCGGGGTGTACTTC
CDR3: CASSRRDTAGVYF
D: -
size: -
V: TRBV7-9
J: TRBJ2-7

DNA: TGCAGTGTCGAGGGAACCTATGGCTACACCTTC
CDR3: CSVEGTYGYTF
D: -
size: -
V: TRBV20-1
J: TRBJ1-2

DNA: TGTGCCAGCAGTTACTCGAGGGACAGGGGTAATTCACCCCTCCACTTT
CDR3: CASSYSRDRGNSPLHF
D: TRBD1
size: -
V: TRBV6-5
J: TRBJ1-6

DNA: TGCGCCAGCAGCCAAGTACTACTGGAGTCGGGGAATCAGCCCCAGCATTTT
CDR3: CASSQVLLESGNQPQHF
D: -
size: once
V: TRBV4-1
J: TRBJ1-5

DNA: TGCGCCAGCAGCTGGAGCCCCGGGACAGGGGGCAATCAGCCCCAGCATTTT
CDR3: CASSWSPGTGGNQPQHF
D: TRBD1
size: -
V: TRBV5-1
J: TRBJ1-5

DNA: TGTGCCAGCAGCCACGGGACAGGGCCCACTAACTATGGCTACACCTTC
CDR3: CASSHGTGPTNYGYTF
D: TRBD1
size: -
V: TRBV9
J: TRBJ1-2

DNA: TGTGCCAGCAGCCCCTATGACGCTAGCTCCTACAATGAGCAGTTCTTC
CDR3: CASSPYDASSYNEQFF
D: -
size: once
V: TRBV7-2
J: TRBJ2-1

DNA: TGTGCCAGCAGCGCACAGGGACAGACCTACAATGAGCAGTTCTTC
CDR3: CASSAQGQTYNEQFF
D: TRBD1
size: -
V: TRBV13
J: TRBJ2-1

DNA: TGCAGCGTTGGGGACAGCTTTTCTGGAAACACCATATATTTT
CDR3: CSVGDSFSGNTIYF
D: TRBD1
size: -
V: TRBV29-1
J: TRBJ1-3

DNA: TGTGCCAGCAGCCTTACACCAGGGGCCATCCAAGAGACCCAGTACTTC
CDR3: CASSLTPGAIQETQYF
D: -
size: -
V: TRBV4-2
J: TRBJ2-5

DNA: TGTGCCAGCAGTAGCGGGGGGGGATGGGTTGGAAATCAGCCCCAGCATTTT
CDR3: CASSSGGGWVGNQPQHF
D: -
size: -
V: TRBV7-2
J: TRBJ1-5

DNA: TGTGCCAGCAGTCTACAGGGGGCGCGCACAGATACGCAGTATTTT
CDR3: CASSLQGARTDTQYF
D: TRBD1
size: -
V: TRBV7-3
J: TRBJ2-3

DNA: TGTGCCAGCAGCCAACGCAGGGGGGACACTGAAGCTTTCTTT
CDR3: CASSQRRGDTEAFF
D: TRBD1
size: -
V: TRBV3-1/TRBV3-2
J: TRBJ1-1

DNA: TGTGCCAGCAGTCGGGGGAGTAATCAGCCCCAGCATTTT
CDR3: CASSRGSNQPQHF
D: -
size: few
V: TRBV6-2/TRBV6-3
J: TRBJ1-5

DNA: TGTGCCAGCAGGGTTGGGCAAATTCCCCAGCATTTT
CDR3: CASRVGQIPQHF
D: -
size: -
V: TRBV6-6
J: TRBJ1-5

DNA: TGTGCCAGCAGAAGACAGGGGCACTATGGCTACACCTTC
CDR3: CASRRQGHYGYTF
D: TRBD1
size: -
V: TRBV2
J: TRBJ1-2

DNA: TGTGCCAGCTCACCAATGGCAGGGGAAATCTATGGCTACACCTTC
CDR3: CASSPMAGEIYGYTF
D: -
size: -
V: TRBV18
J: TRBJ1-2

DNA: TGCAGCGTTGGAACCGGGAATTCACCCCTCCACTTT
CDR3: CSVGTGNSPLHF
D: -
size: -
V: TRBV29-1
J: TRBJ1-6

DNA: TGCGCCAGCAGCCCCGGGGGGGTGGGGAGATATGAGCAGTTCTTC
CDR3: CASSPGGVGRYEQFF
D: TRBD2
size: -
V: TRBV5-1
J: TRBJ2-1

DNA: TGTGCCAGCTCAAGCGGGAGAGGGACTGATGGCAATCAGCCCCAGCATTTT
CDR3: CASSSGRGTDGNQPQHF
D: -
size: -
V: TRBV18
J: TRBJ1-5

DNA: TGTGCCAGCAGCACCTACAGGGACTATGGCTACACCTTC
CDR3: CASSTYRDYGYTF
D: -
size: -
V: TRBV7-8
J: TRBJ1-2

DNA: TGTGCCAGCAGTTTCGGGGACTCGGGCTACACCTTC
CDR3: CASSFGDSGYTF
D: -
size: -
V: TRBV12-3/TRBV12-4
J: TRBJ1-2

DNA: TGTGCCAGCAGTTACAGTGGGGCCGATCAGCCCCAGCATTTT
CDR3: CASSYSGADQPQHF
D: -
size: -
V: TRBV6-6
J: TRBJ1-5

DNA: TGTGCCAGCAGTATAAGGGGCACTGAAGCTTTCTTT
CDR3: CASSIRGTEAFF
D: -
size: -
V: TRBV6-2/TRBV6-3
J: TRBJ1-1